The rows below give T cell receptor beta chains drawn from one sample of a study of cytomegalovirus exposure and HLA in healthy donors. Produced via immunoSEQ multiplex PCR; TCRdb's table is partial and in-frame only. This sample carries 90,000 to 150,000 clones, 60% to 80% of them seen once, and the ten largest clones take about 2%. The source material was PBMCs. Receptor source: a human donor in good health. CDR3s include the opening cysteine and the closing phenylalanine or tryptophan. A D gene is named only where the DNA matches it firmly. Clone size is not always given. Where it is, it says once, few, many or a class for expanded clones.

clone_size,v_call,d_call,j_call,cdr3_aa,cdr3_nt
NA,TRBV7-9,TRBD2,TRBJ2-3,CASSLAAGGQATQYF,TGTGCCAGCAGCTTAGCGGCGGGAGGGCAAGCTACGCAGTATTTT
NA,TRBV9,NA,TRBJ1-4,CASSVASRATNEKLFF,TGTGCCAGCAGCGTAGCTAGCAGAGCAACTAATGAAAAACTGTTTTTT
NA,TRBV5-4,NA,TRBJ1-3,CASSLRGSGNTIYF,TGTGCCAGCAGCTTGAGGGGCTCTGGAAACACCATATATTTT
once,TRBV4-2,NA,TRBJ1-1,CASSFRGMNTEAFF,TGTGCCAGCAGTTTCAGGGGCATGAACACTGAGGCTTTCTTT
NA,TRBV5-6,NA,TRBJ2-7,CASSLYGLFRGARYEQYF,TGTGCCAGCAGCTTGTACGGGTTATTTAGAGGAGCCCGCTACGAGCAGTACTTC
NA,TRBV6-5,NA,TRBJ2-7,CASSYGGSTSYEQYF,TGTGCCAGCAGTTACGGAGGAAGTACCTCCTACGAGCAGTACTTC
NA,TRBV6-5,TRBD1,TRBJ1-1,CASSGTGRMAEAFF,TGTGCCAGCAGTGGGACAGGGAGGATGGCTGAAGCTTTCTTT
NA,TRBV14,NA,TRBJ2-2,CASSLETGAGELFF,TGTGCCAGCAGTCTAGAGACAGGAGCCGGGGAGCTGTTTTTT
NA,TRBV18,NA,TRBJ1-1,CASSPGQPVNTEAFF,TGTGCCAGCTCGCCCGGACAGCCCGTGAACACTGAAGCTTTCTTT
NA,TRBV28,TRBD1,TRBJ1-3,CASSSPGTGMGGNTIYF,TGTGCCAGCAGTTCACCTGGGACAGGGATGGGAGGAAACACCATATATTTT
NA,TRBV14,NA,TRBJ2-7,CASSQLGSSYEQYF,TGTGCCAGCAGCCAACTCGGTAGCTCCTACGAGCAGTACTTC
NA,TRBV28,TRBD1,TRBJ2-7,CASSTFGQGQSYEQYF,TGTGCCAGCAGTACCTTCGGACAGGGCCAATCCTACGAGCAGTACTTC
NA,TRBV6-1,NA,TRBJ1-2,CASSETFVAWAWDTF,TGTGCCAGCAGTGAAACCTTCGTGGCGTGGGCATGGGACACCTTC
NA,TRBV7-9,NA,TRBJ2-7,CASSSSLRPLAEQYF,TGTGCCAGCAGCTCCTCCCTGCGGCCCCTAGCCGAGCAGTACTTC
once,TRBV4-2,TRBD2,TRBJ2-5,CASSQDGRTSGSWETQYF,TGTGCCAGCAGCCAAGATGGGCGGACTAGCGGGAGCTGGGAGACCCAGTACTTC
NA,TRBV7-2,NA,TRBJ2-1,CASSSRRENEQFF,TGTGCCAGCAGCTCCAGGAGGGAGAATGAGCAGTTCTTC
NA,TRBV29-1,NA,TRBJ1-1,CSAGQCEAFF,TGCAGCGCAGGACAGTGTGAAGCTTTCTTT
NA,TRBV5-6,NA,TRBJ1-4,CASSLRTVANEKLFF,TGTGCCAGCAGCTTGCGGACAGTAGCTAATGAAAAACTGTTTTTT
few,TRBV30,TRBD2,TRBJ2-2,CAWSWGGAGAPNTGELFF,TGTGCCTGGAGCTGGGGGGGAGCGGGAGCTCCGAACACCGGGGAGCTGTTTTTT
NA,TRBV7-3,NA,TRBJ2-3,CASSLGLKDTQYF,TGTGCCAGCAGCTTAGGGCTTAAGGATACGCAGTATTTT
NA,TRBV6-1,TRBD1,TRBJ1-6,CASSGGTDNSPLHF,TGTGCCAGCAGTGGGGGGACAGATAATTCACCCCTCCACTTT
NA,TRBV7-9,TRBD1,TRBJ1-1,CASSSPTGDGFTEAFF,TGTGCCAGCAGCTCGCCGACAGGGGATGGGTTCACTGAAGCTTTCTTT
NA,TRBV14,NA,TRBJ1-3,CASSPTASGNTIYF,TGTGCCAGCAGCCCTACAGCCTCTGGAAACACCATATATTTT
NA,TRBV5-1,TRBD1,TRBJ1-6,CASSLGQGISPLHF,TGCGCCAGCAGCCTCGGACAGGGAATCTCACCCCTCCACTTT
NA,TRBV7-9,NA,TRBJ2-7,CASSPGQSYEQYF,TGTGCCAGCAGTCCAGGACAAAGCTACGAGCAGTACTTC
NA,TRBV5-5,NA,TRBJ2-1,CASGELAQDTYNEQFF,TGTGCTTCCGGGGAACTAGCCCAGGACACATACAATGAGCAGTTCTTC
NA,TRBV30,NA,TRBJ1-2,CAWRELGRGASTF,TGTGCCTGGAGAGAGCTCGGACGGGGGGCCTCCACCTTC
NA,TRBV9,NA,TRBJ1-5,CASSVAGVNQPQHF,TGTGCCAGCAGCGTGGCCGGGGTCAATCAGCCCCAGCATTTT
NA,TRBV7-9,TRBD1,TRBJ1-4,CASSPGQGGTNEKLFF,TGTGCCAGCAGCCCCGGACAGGGCGGAACTAATGAAAAACTGTTTTTT
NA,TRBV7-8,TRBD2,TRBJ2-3,CASSSSLAGVRDTQYF,TGTGCCAGCAGCTCCTCACTAGCGGGGGTTCGGGATACGCAGTATTTT
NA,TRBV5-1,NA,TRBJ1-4,CASSLATNEKLFF,TGCGCCAGCAGCTTGGCTACTAATGAAAAACTGTTTTTT
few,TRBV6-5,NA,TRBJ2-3,CASRRDFTDTQYF,TGTGCCAGCAGAAGGGACTTCACAGATACGCAGTATTTT
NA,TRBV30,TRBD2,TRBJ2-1,CAWSPTQPPGLASNEQFF,TGTGCCTGGAGCCCAACCCAGCCCCCGGGACTAGCGAGCAATGAGCAGTTCTTC
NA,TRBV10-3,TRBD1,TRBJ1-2,CAIRDRANYGYTF,TGTGCCATAAGAGACAGGGCTAACTATGGCTACACCTTC
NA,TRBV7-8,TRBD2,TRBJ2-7,CASSSELAGVGEQYF,TGTGCCAGCAGCTCAGAACTAGCGGGAGTTGGTGAGCAGTACTTC
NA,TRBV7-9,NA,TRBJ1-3,CASSFNPLSSGNTIYF,TGTGCCAGCAGCTTCAACCCTTTGAGCTCTGGAAACACCATATATTTT
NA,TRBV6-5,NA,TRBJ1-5,CASSTGGGGYQPQHF,TGTGCCAGCAGTACGGGGGGGGGTGGATATCAGCCCCAGCATTTT
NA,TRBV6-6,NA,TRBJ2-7,CASSYRDEQYF,TGTGCCAGCAGTTATCGGGACGAGCAGTACTTC
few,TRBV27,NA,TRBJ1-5,CATKEAGSPNQPQHF,TGTGCCACCAAGGAAGCAGGGTCCCCCAATCAGCCCCAGCATTTT
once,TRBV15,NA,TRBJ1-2,CATSRDQVSNGYTF,TGTGCCACCAGCAGAGATCAGGTCTCTAATGGCTACACCTTC
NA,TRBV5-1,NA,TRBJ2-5,CASSLPTSQETQYF,TGCGCCAGCAGCTTGCCTACTAGTCAAGAGACCCAGTACTTC